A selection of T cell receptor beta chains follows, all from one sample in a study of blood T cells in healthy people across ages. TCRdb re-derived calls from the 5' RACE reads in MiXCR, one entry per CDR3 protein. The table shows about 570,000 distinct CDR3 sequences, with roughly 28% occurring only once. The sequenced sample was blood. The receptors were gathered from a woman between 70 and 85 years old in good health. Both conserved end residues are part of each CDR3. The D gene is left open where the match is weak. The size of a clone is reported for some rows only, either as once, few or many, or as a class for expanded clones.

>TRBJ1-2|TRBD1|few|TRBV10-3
TGTGCCATCAGTGAGGGACAGGCCTACTATGGCTACACCTTC
CAISEGQAYYGYTF
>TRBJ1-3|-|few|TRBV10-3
TGTGCCATCAGGAAGACAGTCTCTGGAAACACCATATATTTT
CAIRKTVSGNTIYF
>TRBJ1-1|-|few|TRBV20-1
TGCAGTGCCCGACAAGGGGGAAGTGAAGCTTTCTTT
CSARQGGSEAFF
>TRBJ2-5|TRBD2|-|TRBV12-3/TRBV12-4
TGTGCCAGCGGCCCCAAATCAGCGGGGGGGCCCCAGACCCAGTACTTC
CASGPKSAGGPQTQYF
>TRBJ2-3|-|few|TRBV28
TGTGCCAGCTTTTCCTCGACAGATACGCAGTATTTT
CASFSSTDTQYF
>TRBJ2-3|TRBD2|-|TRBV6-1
TGTGCCAGCAGTCGTTACGGGACTAGCGGGGGGCGCACAGATACGCAGTATTTT
CASSRYGTSGGRTDTQYF
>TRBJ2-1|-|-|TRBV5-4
TGTGCCAGCAGCTCCGCCTTAGGGAATGAGCAGTTCTTC
CASSSALGNEQFF
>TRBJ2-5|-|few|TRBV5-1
TGCGCCGGCAGCTTGGTCCCCGAACAAGAGACCCAGTACTTC
CAGSLVPEQETQYF
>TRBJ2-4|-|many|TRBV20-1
TGCAGTGCTTATACAGGGAATGCCAAAAACATTCAGTACTTC
CSAYTGNAKNIQYF
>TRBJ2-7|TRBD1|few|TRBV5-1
TGCGCCAGCAAGAGGACAGGGGGCAGATTAACGACCTACGAGCAGTACTTC
CASKRTGGRLTTYEQYF
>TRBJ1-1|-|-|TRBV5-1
TGCGCCAGCAGCTTGGATGGCAGCACTGAAGCTTTCTTT
CASSLDGSTEAFF
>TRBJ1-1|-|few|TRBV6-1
TGTGCCAGCAGTGAAGGAGGGGTTGAAGCTTTCTTT
CASSEGGVEAFF
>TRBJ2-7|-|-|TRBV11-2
TGTGCCAGCAGCCCAACTCTCGGGACACAAGGCTACGAGCAGTACTTC
CASSPTLGTQGYEQYF
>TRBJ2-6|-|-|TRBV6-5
TGTGCCAGCAGATCGGAATACGCCAACGTCCTGACTTTC
CASRSEYANVLTF
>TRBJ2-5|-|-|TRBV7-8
TGTGCCAGCAGCCCCCCACGGATCCGGAGGAGAGAGACCCAGTACTTC
CASSPPRIRRRETQYF
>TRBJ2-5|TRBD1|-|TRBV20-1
TGCAGTGCTGACCGGACAGGGCAAAGGGAGACCCAGTACTTC
CSADRTGQRETQYF
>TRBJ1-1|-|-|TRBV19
TGTGCCAGTACTCTATACCGGAACACTGAAGCTTTCTTT
CASTLYRNTEAFF
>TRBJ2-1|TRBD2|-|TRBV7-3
TGTGCCAGCAGCCCCACTAGCGGGTGGTTTGATGAGCAGTTCTTC
CASSPTSGWFDEQFF
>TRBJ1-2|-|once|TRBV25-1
TGTGCCAGCAGTGAAGTCGGTGGGCGGACCTATGGCTACACCTTC
CASSEVGGRTYGYTF
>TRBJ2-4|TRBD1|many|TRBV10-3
TGTGCCATCAGCTCCGGGACAGTCTCCTACTTC
CAISSGTVSYF
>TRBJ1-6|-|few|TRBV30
TGTGCCTGTACCGGGGCCGCACGAACAAGCTCCTATAATTCACCCCTCCACTTT
CACTGAARTSSYNSPLHF
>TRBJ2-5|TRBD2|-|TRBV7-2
TGTGCCAGCAGCTTAGGCGGAGCGGGAAGGGAGACCCAGTACTTC
CASSLGGAGRETQYF
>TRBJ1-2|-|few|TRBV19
TGTGCCAGTAGTCCGACAGCCTATACTAACTATGGCTACACCTTC
CASSPTAYTNYGYTF
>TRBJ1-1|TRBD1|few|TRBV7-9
TGTGCCAGCAGCTTTACAGGGGTAGATAACACTGAAGCTTTCTTT
CASSFTGVDNTEAFF
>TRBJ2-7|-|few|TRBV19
TGTGCCAGTAGTCGGTTCGCGGGCGGCCCCTACGAGCAGTACTTC
CASSRFAGGPYEQYF
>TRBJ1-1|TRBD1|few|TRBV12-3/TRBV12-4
TGTGCCAGCAAAAGTACAGGGGGGAACACTGAAGCTTTCTTT
CASKSTGGNTEAFF
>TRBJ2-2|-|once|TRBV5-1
TGCGCCAGCAGAGCACAGGACACCGGGGAGCTGTTTTTT
CASRAQDTGELFF
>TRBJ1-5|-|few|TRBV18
TGTGCCAGCTCGCGCGCCAGGGGAGGCAATCAGCCCCAGCATTTT
CASSRARGGNQPQHF
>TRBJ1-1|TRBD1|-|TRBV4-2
TGTGCCAGCAGCCAAGGGGGACAGGTTGATAAAGCTTTCTTT
CASSQGGQVDKAFF
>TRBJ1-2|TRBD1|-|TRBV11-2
TGTGCCAGCAGCTTAGATCGGACAGGGGGTGGCTACACCTTC
CASSLDRTGGGYTF
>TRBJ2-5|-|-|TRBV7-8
TGTGCCAGCAGCTCCCTCCAAGAGCCCCAGTACTTC
CASSSLQEPQYF
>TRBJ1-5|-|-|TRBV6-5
TGCGCCAGCAGGGATTCGCGGGGGAATAATCAGCCCCAGCATTTT
CASRDSRGNNQPQHF
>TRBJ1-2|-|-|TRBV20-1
TGCAGTGCTAGAGATCGCGCAGGCGACCCAACTAGCTATGGCTACACCTTC
CSARDRAGDPTSYGYTF
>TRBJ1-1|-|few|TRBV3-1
TGTGCCAGCAGCCGAGACCACGTTGAAGCTTTCTTT
CASSRDHVEAFF
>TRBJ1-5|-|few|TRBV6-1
TGTGCCAGCACTAGGACAGAAGTATTTAGCAGTCAGCCCCAGCATTTT
CASTRTEVFSSQPQHF
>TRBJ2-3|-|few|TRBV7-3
TGTGCCAGCTCACACGAGTACGGTACGCAGTATTTT
CASSHEYGTQYF
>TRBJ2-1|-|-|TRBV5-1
TGCGCCAGCAGCCCAGGGTACGGCAATGAGCAGTTCTTC
CASSPGYGNEQFF
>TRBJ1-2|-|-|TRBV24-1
TGTGCCACCAGTGATCCGGGAACCTCTAACTATGGCTACACCTTC
CATSDPGTSNYGYTF
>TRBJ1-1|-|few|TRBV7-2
TGTGCCAGCAGCCTTCCGGGACGGATGAACACTGAAGCTTTCTTT
CASSLPGRMNTEAFF
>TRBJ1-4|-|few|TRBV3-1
TGTGCCAGCAGCCTGCGGAAGGGCCGTAATGAAAAACTGTTTTTT
CASSLRKGRNEKLFF
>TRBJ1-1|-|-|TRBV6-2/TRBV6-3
TGTGCCACCCTGACTGCCGGACTCCAGAACACTGAAGCTTTCTTT
CATLTAGLQNTEAFF
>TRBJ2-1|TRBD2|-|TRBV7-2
TGTGCCAGCAACGCCGGGACTAGCGGGGGGGCATCAGGCAATGAGCAGTTCTTC
CASNAGTSGGASGNEQFF
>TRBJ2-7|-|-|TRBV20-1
TGCAGTGCCGCTCAAGGAATGGGGGGCTACGAGCAGTACTTC
CSAAQGMGGYEQYF
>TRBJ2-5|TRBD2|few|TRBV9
TGTGCCAGCAGCGCAACATTCGGGAGGGAGACCCAGTACTTC
CASSATFGRETQYF
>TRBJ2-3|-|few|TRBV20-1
TGCAGTGCTAGGACATCGACAGGTGGCACAGATACGCAGTATTTT
CSARTSTGGTDTQYF
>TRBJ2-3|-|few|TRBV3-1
TGTGCCAGCAGCCAACAGGGGTTTGCGCAGTATTTT
CASSQQGFAQYF